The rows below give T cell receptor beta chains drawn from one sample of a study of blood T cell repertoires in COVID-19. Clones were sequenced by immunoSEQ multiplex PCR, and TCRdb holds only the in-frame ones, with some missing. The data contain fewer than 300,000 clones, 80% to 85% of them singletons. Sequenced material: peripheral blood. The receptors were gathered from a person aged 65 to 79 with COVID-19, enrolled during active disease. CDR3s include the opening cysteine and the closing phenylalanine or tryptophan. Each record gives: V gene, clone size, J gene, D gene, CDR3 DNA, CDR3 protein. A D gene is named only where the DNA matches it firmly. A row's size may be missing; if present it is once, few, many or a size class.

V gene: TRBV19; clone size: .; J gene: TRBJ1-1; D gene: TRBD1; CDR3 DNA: TGTGCCAGTATTCGGGTGACAGGGAGGAACACTGAAGCTTTCTTT; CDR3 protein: CASIRVTGRNTEAFF
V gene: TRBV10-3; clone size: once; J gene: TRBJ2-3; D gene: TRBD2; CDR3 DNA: TGTGCCATCAGTTTAGCGGGAGGCCCCACAGATACGCAGTATTTT; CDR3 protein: CAISLAGGPTDTQYF
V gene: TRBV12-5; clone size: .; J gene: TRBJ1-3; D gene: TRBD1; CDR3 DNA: TGTCCTAAGAATCGGGTCCAAGGACAGGCTTTCTCTGGAAACACCATATATTTT; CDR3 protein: CPKNRVQGQAFSGNTIYF
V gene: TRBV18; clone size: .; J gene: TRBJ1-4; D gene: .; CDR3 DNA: TGTGCCAGCTCACCAGGACTCACAACTAATGAAAAACTGTTTTTT; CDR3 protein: CASSPGLTTNEKLFF
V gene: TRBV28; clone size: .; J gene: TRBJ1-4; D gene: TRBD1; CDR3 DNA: TGTGCCAGCAGTTACGTACAGGGGGGGTCTGAAAAACTGTTTTTT; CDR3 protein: CASSYVQGGSEKLFF
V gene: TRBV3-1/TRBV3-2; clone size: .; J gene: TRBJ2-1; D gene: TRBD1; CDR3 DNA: TGTGCCAGCAGCCAAGCCACAGGGGTCAATGAGCAGTTCTTC; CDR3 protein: CASSQATGVNEQFF
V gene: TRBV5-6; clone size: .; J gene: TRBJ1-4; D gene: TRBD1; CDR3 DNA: TGTGCCAGCAGTGAACAGGGGCCGGGTGAAAAACTGTTTTTT; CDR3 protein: CASSEQGPGEKLFF
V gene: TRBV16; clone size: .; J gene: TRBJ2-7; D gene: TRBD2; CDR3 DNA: TGTGCCAGCAGCCATGAACTCGGGGGGGCCTACGAGCAGTACTTC; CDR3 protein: CASSHELGGAYEQYF
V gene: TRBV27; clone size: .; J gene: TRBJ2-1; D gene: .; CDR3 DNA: TGTGCCAGCACCGCGTCGGGTATTGGCTTTGGCGATGAGCAGTTCTTC; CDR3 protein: CASTASGIGFGDEQFF
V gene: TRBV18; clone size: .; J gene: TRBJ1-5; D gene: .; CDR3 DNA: TGTGCCAGCTCACGCTCTGGAGGGTATCAGCCCCAGCATTTT; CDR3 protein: CASSRSGGYQPQHF
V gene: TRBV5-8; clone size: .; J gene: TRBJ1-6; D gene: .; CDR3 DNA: TGTGCCAGCAGCTTGGCCTCGGCAGGGTTCTATAATTCACCCCTCCACTTT; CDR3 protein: CASSLASAGFYNSPLHF
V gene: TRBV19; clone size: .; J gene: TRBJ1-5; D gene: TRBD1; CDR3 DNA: TGTGCCAGTAGTTCTGGGGGACAGTCCTATCAGCCCCAGCATTTT; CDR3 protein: CASSSGGQSYQPQHF
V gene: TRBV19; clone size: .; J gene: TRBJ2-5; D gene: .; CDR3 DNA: TGTGCCAGTAGTATGGGCAGGGTCCAAGAGACCCAGTACTTC; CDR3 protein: CASSMGRVQETQYF
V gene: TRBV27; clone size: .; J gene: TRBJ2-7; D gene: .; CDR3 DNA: TGTGCCAGCAGTCCCGGTGCTTTCTACGAGCAGTACTTC; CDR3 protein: CASSPGAFYEQYF
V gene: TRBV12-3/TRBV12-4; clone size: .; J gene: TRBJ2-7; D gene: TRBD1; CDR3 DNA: TGTGCCAGCAGTCTAGAGGGACAGTACGAGCAGTACTTC; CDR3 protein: CASSLEGQYEQYF
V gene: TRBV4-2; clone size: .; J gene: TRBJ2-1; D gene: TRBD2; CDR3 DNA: TGTGCCAGCAGCCAAGTATTAGCGGGAGGTTACAATGAGCAGTTCTTC; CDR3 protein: CASSQVLAGGYNEQFF
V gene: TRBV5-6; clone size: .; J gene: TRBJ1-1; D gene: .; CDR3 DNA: TGTGCCAGCAGCTTTTCGGTGAACACTGAAGCTTTCTTT; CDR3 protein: CASSFSVNTEAFF
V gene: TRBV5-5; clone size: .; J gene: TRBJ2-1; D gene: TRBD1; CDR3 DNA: TGTGCCAGCAGCCCGCCCAGACAGGGTACAGGTGAGCAGTTCTTC; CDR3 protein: CASSPPRQGTGEQFF
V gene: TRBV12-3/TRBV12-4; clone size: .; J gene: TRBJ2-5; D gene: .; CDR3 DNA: TGTGCCAGCAGTAGACAGATAGAGGAGACCCAGTACTTC; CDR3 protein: CASSRQIEETQYF
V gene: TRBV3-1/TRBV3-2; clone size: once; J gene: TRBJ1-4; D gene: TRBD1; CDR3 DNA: TGTGCCAGCAGCCAAGAGACAGGGAATGAAAAACTGTTTTTT; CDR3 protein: CASSQETGNEKLFF
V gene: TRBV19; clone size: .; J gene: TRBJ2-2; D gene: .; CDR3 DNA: TGTGCCAGTAGTCTACAGGGTCAAACCGGGGAGCTGTTTTTT; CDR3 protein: CASSLQGQTGELFF
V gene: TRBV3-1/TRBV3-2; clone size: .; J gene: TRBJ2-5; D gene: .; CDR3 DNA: TGTGCCAGCAGCCAAGGGGCCAACCTGGAGACCCAGTACTTC; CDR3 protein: CASSQGANLETQYF
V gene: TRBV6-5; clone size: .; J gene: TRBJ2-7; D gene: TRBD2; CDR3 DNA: TGTGCCAGCAAACTTCTAGCGGGAGTGAACGAGCAGTACTTC; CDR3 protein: CASKLLAGVNEQYF
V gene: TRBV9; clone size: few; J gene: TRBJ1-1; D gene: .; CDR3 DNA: TGTGCCAGCAGCGCCCCTTCGGGGGGGACGGCCGGGGCTTTCTTT; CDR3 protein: CASSAPSGGTAGAFF
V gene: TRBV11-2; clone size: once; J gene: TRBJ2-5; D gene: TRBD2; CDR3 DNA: TGTGCCAGCAGCTTTACCGGGACTAGGGCCGGGGGGGAGACCCAGTACTTC; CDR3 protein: CASSFTGTRAGGETQYF
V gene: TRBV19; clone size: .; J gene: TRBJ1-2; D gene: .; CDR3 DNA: TGTGCCAGAAACGCGAACTCTGGCTACACCTTC; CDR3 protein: CARNANSGYTF
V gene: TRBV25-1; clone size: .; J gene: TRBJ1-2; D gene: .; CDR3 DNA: TGTGCCAGCAGTCCTTATGGGGGGAACTATGGCTACACCTTC; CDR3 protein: CASSPYGGNYGYTF
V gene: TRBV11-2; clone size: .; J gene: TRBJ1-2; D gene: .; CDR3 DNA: TGTGCCAGCAGCTCCGGCGGAGGTAATGGCTACACCTTC; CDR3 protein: CASSSGGGNGYTF
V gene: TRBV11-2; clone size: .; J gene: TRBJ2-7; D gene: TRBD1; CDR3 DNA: TGTGCCAGCAGCAGGACAGGGGGCTTGTCCGAGCAGTACTTC; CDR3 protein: CASSRTGGLSEQYF
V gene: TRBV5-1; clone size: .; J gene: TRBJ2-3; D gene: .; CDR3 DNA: TGCGCCAGCAGACCGGAAGGACAGAGCACAGATACGCAGTATTTT; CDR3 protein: CASRPEGQSTDTQYF
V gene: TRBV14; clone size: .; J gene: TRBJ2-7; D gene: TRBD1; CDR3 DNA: TGTGCCAGCAGCCAAAGACGGGGACAGGGGGAAAAAGAGCAGTACTTC; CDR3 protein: CASSQRRGQGEKEQYF
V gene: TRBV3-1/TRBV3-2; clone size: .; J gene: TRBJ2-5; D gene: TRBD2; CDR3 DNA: TGTGCCAGCAGCCAAGGACTAGCGGGAGCCCAAGAGACCCAGTACTTC; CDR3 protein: CASSQGLAGAQETQYF
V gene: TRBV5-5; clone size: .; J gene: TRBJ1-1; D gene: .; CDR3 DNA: TGTGCCAGCAGCTTGGGTTCTGGCAGGGAAGCTGAAGCTTTCTTT; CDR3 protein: CASSLGSGREAEAFF